One and the same sample provided the 29 T cell receptor beta chains below, sequenced in a study of shared clonotypes between healthy human individuals. Only in-frame clones appear in the TCRdb table, and some are missing; sequencing was by immunoSEQ multiplex PCR. The sample contains some 1 million clones, 70% to 80% of which appear only once. The sample comprised memory CD4+ T cells sorted from blood. The subset: CD45RA-negative fraction. These receptors were taken from a man aged 18 to 35 in good health.

V is TRBV6-6 and J is TRBJ2-7; weak D call: TRBD1 (6 bases). Trimming left V 2 bases short and J 3 bases short, with 8 bases between. This CDR3 is built from 13 residues. Germline values: CDR1 MNHNY, CDR2 SVGAGI (reference sequence). The chain's CDR3 is CASSYARGYEQYF. In DNA, the CDR3 is TGTGCCAGCAGTTACGCCAGGGGCTACGAGCAGTACTTC.

This chain uses TRBV18 with TRBJ2-3; 9 bases agree with TRBD1. This CDR3 comprises 15 residues. Per the germline V gene, CDR1 is KGHSH and CDR2 is LQKENI. V lost 4 bases to trimming and J lost 5 bases; unmatched junction nucleotides: 7. The CDR3 loop reads CASSLGQGSLDTQYF. CDR3 DNA: TGTGCCAGCTCACTCGGACAGGGGTCACTAGATACGCAGTATTTT.

This clone was seen many times. This chain uses TRBV11-3 with TRBJ2-2; D gene unclear. This CDR3 has 14 residues. The germline gives CDR1 SGHNT, CDR2 YENEEA. V was pared by 1 base and J by 9 bases, with 12 bases between. The CDR3: CASSLGATARELFF. As DNA, the CDR3 is TGTGCCAGCAGCTTAGGCGCGACCGCTAGGGAGCTGTTTTTT.

V is TRBV29-1 and J is TRBJ2-3; 11 nucleotides agree with TRBD2. Losses at the gene ends were 1 base for V and 3 bases for J; bases not matched to a gene: 9. Germline V CDR1 and CDR2: SQVTM, ANQGSEA. This CDR3 is built from 17 residues. For the CDR3, the DNA is TGCAGCGTTGAAGGGACGGCTAGCGGGGGGTCGACAGATACGCAGTATTTT. As protein: CSVEGTASGGSTDTQYF.

The table lists this clone with a few counts. The genes are TRBV6-1 and TRBJ2-5; a possible D gene is TRBD1 (5 bases). Germline CDR1 reads MNHNS; CDR2 reads SASEGT. V lost 4 bases, J lost 5 bases, and 8 bases lay in between. The CDR3 runs to 12 residues. CDR3 nucleotides: TGTGCCAGCAGTGTAAAGGGGGAGACCCAGTACTTC. Amino acids: CASSVKGETQYF.

Remarks on this clone: Sequence at one end of the junction differs from germline and may be a read error. The chain has TRBV7-7 and TRBJ2-5; unclear D gene. The CDR3 runs to 15 residues. Germline CDR1 reads SSHAT; CDR2 reads FNYEAQ (reference sequence). CDR3 region: CASSLVGDLTETQYF. The CDR3, as DNA: TGTGCTAGCAGCTTAGTTGGGGATTTAACGGAGACCCAGTACTTC.

This sequence joins TRBV5-8 and TRBJ1-2; D is ambiguous. CDR1 is SGHTS, CDR2 YDEGEE, per germline. The CDR3 is made up of 14 amino acids. V dropped 1 base and J dropped 0 bases, with 7 bases sitting between them. The CDR3 bases are TGTGCCAGCAGCTTGCGGTCAGCTAACTATGGCTACACCTTC. Translated: CASSLRSANYGYTF.

Regarding this clone: One end of the junction does not line up with germline, which may come from a read error. This chain joins TRBV20-1 and TRBJ2-3; a weak D match, TRBD2 (5 bases). The CDR3 is 11 amino acids. Germline V CDR1 and CDR2: DFQATT, SNEGSKA (reference sequence). CDR3 nucleotide sequence: TGTCGGGGTTTAAGCACAGATACGCAGTATTTT. This codes for CRGLSTDTQYF.

This rearrangement joins TRBV11-2 to TRBJ2-6, with D possibly being TRBD1 or TRBD2 (5 bases each). There are 16 residues in the CDR3. Germline V gene sequence: CDR1 SGHAT, CDR2 FQNNGV. The V end lost 5 bases, the J end lost 0 bases, and 11 bases lay between the germline ends. The CDR3 sequence is CASSGPGSSGANVLTF. The CDR3 bases are TGTGCCAGCAGCGGGCCAGGGAGCTCTGGGGCCAACGTCCTGACTTTC. The whole variable domain, remainder taken from reference TRBV11-2 and TRBJ2-6, is EAGVAQSPRYKIIEKRQSVAFWCNPISGHATLYWYQQILGQGPKLLIQFQNNGVVDDSQLPKDRFSAERLKGVDSTLKIQPAKLEDSAVYLCASSGPGSSGANVLTFGAGSRLTVL.

The chain combines TRBV28 with TRBJ1-5; the match to TRBD1 covers 7 bases. This CDR3 is built from 19 residues. Trimming took 4 bases from V and 3 from J; bases not matched to a gene: 18. Per the germline V gene, CDR1 is MDHEN and CDR2 is SYDVKM. In DNA form, the CDR3 reads TGTGCCAGCAGTTCCCCCCGCGGACAGGTTACAGTTAACAATCAGCCCCAGCATTTT. Amino acids: CASSSPRGQVTVNNQPQHF.

The V and J genes are TRBV7-9 and TRBJ2-3; D is uncertain. CDR3 length: 13 amino acids. Looked up from germline, CDR1 is SEHNR and CDR2 is FQNEAQ (reference sequence). V was clipped by 5 bases and J by 6 bases, with 12 bases between them. Here the CDR3 reads CASSPIDSDTQYF. The CDR3 nucleotides are TGTGCCAGCAGCCCTATAGACTCGGATACGCAGTATTTT.

The chain employs TRBV6-5 and TRBJ1-5, with a weak D call TRBD1 (5 bases). The CDR3 sequence is 15 residues long. Looked up from germline, CDR1 is MNHEY and CDR2 is SVGAGI. V lost 5 bases and J lost 0, with 11 bases in between. In DNA, the CDR3 is TGTGCCAGCAGTAGACAGCCAAATAGCAATCAGCCCCAGCATTTT. It translates to CASSRQPNSNQPQHF.

This chain links TRBV7-8 with TRBJ1-2; D remains ambiguous. The CDR3 extends over 14 amino acids. The V and J ends lost 5 bases and 7 bases respectively, with 17 bases between them. Per germline, CDR1 SGHVS and CDR2 FQNEAQ. DNA of the CDR3: TGTGCCAGCAGCCCTGGTCAAGGGCTGGGTGGCTACACCTTC. This encodes CASSPGQGLGGYTF.

The chain employs TRBV12-2 and TRBJ2-2. TRBV12-2 is given as a pseudogene. The CDR3 is made up of 11 amino acids. This CDR3 reads CASLYTGELFF. DNA of the CDR3: TGTGCAAGTCTTTACACCGGGGAGCTGTTTTTT.

The chain has TRBV2 and TRBJ1-1; no reliable D call. Germline V gives CDR1 SNHLY, CDR2 FYNNEI. The CDR3 length is 10 residues. V was trimmed by 11 bases and J by 1 base, leaving 5 bases between them. The CDR3 region is CAWGNTEAFF. Here the CDR3 DNA reads TGTGCCTGGGGGAACACTGAAGCTTTCTTT.

The chain couples TRBV21-1 to TRBJ2-5; TRBD1 is the table's D call and was not checked against the DNA. TRBV21-1 is noted as a pseudogene. The CDR3 consists of 14 residues. The CDR3 DNA reads TGTGCCAGCAGCCCTTCGACAGGGAAGGAGACCCAGTACTTC. This gives the protein CASSPSTGKETQYF.

The V gene is TRBV7-2, the J gene TRBJ1-3; 10 bases align to TRBD1. The CDR3 has 18 residues. The germline V gene encodes CDR1 SGHTA and CDR2 FQGNSA. V trimming: 5 bases; J trimming: 2 bases; junction bases outside the gene matches: 12. The CDR3 protein is CASSPPGQGTRAGNTIYF. In DNA, the CDR3 is TGTGCCAGCAGCCCTCCGGGACAGGGGACTCGAGCTGGAAACACCATATATTTT.

The V call is TRBV10-1, the J call TRBJ1-1; 10 positions agree with TRBD1. Germline CDR1 is WNHNN and CDR2 is SYGVQD (reference sequence). The CDR3 runs 15 residues. Losses at the gene ends were 7 bases for V and 1 base for J; bases not matched to a gene: 6. CDR3 sequence reads: CASKEGQGENTEAFF. The CDR3 DNA reads TGCGCCAGCAAAGAAGGACAGGGGGAGAACACTGAAGCTTTCTTT.

This clone was counted only a few times. The chain has TRBV6-5 and TRBJ1-5; TRBD1 is a possible D gene (5 bases). There are 15 residues in the CDR3. Trimming took 6 bases from V and 2 from J, leaving 14 bases between them. CDR1 MNHEY and CDR2 SVGAGI come from the germline V gene. The CDR3 loop is CASSQRWGGNQPQHF. The CDR3 DNA is TGTGCCAGCAGCCAGCGTTGGGGCGGCAATCAGCCCCAGCATTTT.

In nucleotides, the CDR3 is TGTGCCAGCAGCAGACGAGGACAGGGGGTCACTGAAGCTTTCTTT. This translates into CASSRRGQGVTEAFF. The chain employs TRBV5-6 and TRBJ1-1, with TRBD1 matching 10 bases. In germline, CDR1 is SGHDT, CDR2 YYEEEE. This CDR3 comprises 15 residues. V trimming: 4 bases; J trimming: 4 bases; junction bases outside the gene matches: 7.

The chain employs TRBV28 and TRBJ2-5; 13 bases map to TRBD2. CDR3 size: 15 residues. CDR1 is MDHEN, CDR2 SYDVKM, per germline. The J segment lost 1 base and the V segment lost 5 bases, leaving 1 base of the junction unmatched. The CDR3 region is CASSTSGGAQETQYF. CDR3 nucleotides: TGTGCCAGCAGTACTAGCGGGGGGGCCCAAGAGACCCAGTACTTC.

This chain joins TRBV5-3 and TRBJ1-5, with 9 bases lining up with TRBD1. TRBV5-3 has ORF status, its function being uncertain. The J segment lost 6 bases and the V segment lost 0 bases, leaving 4 bases of the junction unmatched. The CDR3 has 15 residues. The CDR3 coding sequence is TGTGCCAGAAGCTTGGCCGGGACAGGGTGTCAGCCCCAGCATTTT. Its translation: CARSLAGTGCQPQHF.

Details on this clone: The junction departs from the called germline gene at one end, perhaps through a read error. This specimen includes other DNA sequences encoding the same CDR3. This chain joins TRBV30 and TRBJ1-5; D gene ambiguous. Germline CDR1 and CDR2: GTSNPN and SVGIG (reference sequence). There are 14 residues in the CDR3. CDR3: CAWNEAVSNQPQHF. In DNA, the CDR3 is TGTGCCTGGAATGAAGCTGTGAGCAACCAGCCCCAGCATTTT.

The V and J genes are TRBV15 and TRBJ2-5; 8 bases are shared with TRBD2. Germline values: CDR1 LNHNV, CDR2 YYDKDF (reference sequence). The CDR3 has 16 amino acids. Losses at the gene ends were 1 base for V and 2 bases for J; bases not matched to a gene: 6. This CDR3 reads CATSRVRGGFQETQYF. In nucleotides, the CDR3 is TGTGCCACCAGCAGAGTTCGGGGGGGTTTTCAAGAGACCCAGTACTTC.

In its sample, this clone was seen a few times. The V gene is TRBV13, the J gene TRBJ2-3; D is undetermined. Trimming removed 2 bases from V and 5 bases from J, with 2 bases in between. Germline loops: CDR1 PRHDT, CDR2 FYEKMQ (reference sequence). The CDR3 is 11 residues long. CDR3 nucleotide sequence: TGTGCCAGCAGCTTACTAGATACGCAGTATTTT. The encoded protein is CASSLLDTQYF.

This chain joins TRBV11-3 and TRBJ2-3, with TRBD2 matching over 11 bases. This CDR3 has 15 residues. V shed 5 bases, J shed 5 bases, and the junction held 6 bases outside the gene matches. From germline, CDR1 is SGHNT and CDR2 YENEEA. CDR3: CASSPRLAGLDTQYF. CDR3 sequence (DNA): TGTGCCAGCAGCCCGCGACTAGCGGGACTAGATACGCAGTATTTT.

The rearrangement joins TRBV7-2 to TRBJ2-5; D ambiguous. The CDR3 consists of 13 residues. V lost 2 bases and J 0 bases, leaving 4 bases between the germline ends. The V gene's germline CDR1 is SGHTA and CDR2 FQGNSA. The DNA of the CDR3 is TGTGCCAGCAGCTTACAGCACCAAGAGACCCAGTACTTC. Protein sequence: CASSLQHQETQYF.

V usage is TRBV7-6 and J usage is TRBJ1-6, with 7 bases lining up with TRBD1. J gave up 5 bases and V 5 bases, and 3 bases lay outside the gene matches. This CDR3 region has 14 residues. CDR1 is SGHVS and CDR2 is FNYEAQ in the germline V gene. CDR3: CASSQQGNNSPLHF. CDR3 DNA: TGTGCCAGCAGCCAACAGGGGAATAATTCACCCCTCCACTTT.

The J gene is TRBJ1-1, the V gene TRBV2; the match to TRBD1 covers 8 bases. From germline, CDR1 is SNHLY and CDR2 FYNNEI. The CDR3 covers 14 residues. Trimming cost V 6 bases and J 4 bases; bases outside gene matches: 7. As DNA, the CDR3 is TGTGCCAGCAGGGCCGGACAGGGAGGCACTGAAGCTTTCTTT. Residues: CASRAGQGGTEAFF.